This T cell receptor (beta chain) is from a study of T cell repertoires in cytomegalovirus infection. Study background: Matching HLA type, along with CMV infection, was indicated by public TCR beta signatures. Whole-study findings and limits: People with CMV and the relevant HLA were identified by cumulative public TCR beta family frequency. Dominant in the ex vivo response were TCR beta clonotypes restricted by HLA-C and specific for CMV.

TCRdb analysed the reads with MiXCR anew, one entry per CDR3 protein. The sample records 310,000 or so distinct CDR3 sequences, approximately 8.9% being singletons. This clonotype was picked up many times. Its antigen is still unknown. The CDR3 extends over 13 amino acids. Germline lookup yields CDR1 SEHNR and CDR2 FQNEAQ (reference sequence). Trimming left V 10 bases short and J 7 bases short, with 19 bases between. The sequence came from a human donor in good health (CMV status not recorded). Some clones in this sample may be carry-over from other donors' samples. The specimen sequenced was PBMCs. This sequence joins TRBV7-9 and TRBJ1-1; a weak D match, TRBD1 (5 bases). CDR3 amino acids: CATLAYPDIEAFF. CDR3 nucleotides: TGTGCCACCCTAGCTTATCCGGACATTGAAGCTTTCTTT.